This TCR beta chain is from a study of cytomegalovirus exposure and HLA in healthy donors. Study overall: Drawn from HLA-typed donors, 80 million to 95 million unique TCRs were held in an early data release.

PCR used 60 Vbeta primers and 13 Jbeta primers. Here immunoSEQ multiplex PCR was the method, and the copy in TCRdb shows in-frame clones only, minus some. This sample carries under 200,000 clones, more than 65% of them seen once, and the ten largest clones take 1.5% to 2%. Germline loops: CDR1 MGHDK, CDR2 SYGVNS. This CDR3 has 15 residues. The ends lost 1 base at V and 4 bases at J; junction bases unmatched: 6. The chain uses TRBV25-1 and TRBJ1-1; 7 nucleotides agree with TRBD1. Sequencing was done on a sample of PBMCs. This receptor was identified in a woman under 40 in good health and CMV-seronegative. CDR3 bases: TGTGCCAGCAGTGAATCTGAGGGGGCCGTCACTGAAGCTTTCTTT. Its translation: CASSESEGAVTEAFF.